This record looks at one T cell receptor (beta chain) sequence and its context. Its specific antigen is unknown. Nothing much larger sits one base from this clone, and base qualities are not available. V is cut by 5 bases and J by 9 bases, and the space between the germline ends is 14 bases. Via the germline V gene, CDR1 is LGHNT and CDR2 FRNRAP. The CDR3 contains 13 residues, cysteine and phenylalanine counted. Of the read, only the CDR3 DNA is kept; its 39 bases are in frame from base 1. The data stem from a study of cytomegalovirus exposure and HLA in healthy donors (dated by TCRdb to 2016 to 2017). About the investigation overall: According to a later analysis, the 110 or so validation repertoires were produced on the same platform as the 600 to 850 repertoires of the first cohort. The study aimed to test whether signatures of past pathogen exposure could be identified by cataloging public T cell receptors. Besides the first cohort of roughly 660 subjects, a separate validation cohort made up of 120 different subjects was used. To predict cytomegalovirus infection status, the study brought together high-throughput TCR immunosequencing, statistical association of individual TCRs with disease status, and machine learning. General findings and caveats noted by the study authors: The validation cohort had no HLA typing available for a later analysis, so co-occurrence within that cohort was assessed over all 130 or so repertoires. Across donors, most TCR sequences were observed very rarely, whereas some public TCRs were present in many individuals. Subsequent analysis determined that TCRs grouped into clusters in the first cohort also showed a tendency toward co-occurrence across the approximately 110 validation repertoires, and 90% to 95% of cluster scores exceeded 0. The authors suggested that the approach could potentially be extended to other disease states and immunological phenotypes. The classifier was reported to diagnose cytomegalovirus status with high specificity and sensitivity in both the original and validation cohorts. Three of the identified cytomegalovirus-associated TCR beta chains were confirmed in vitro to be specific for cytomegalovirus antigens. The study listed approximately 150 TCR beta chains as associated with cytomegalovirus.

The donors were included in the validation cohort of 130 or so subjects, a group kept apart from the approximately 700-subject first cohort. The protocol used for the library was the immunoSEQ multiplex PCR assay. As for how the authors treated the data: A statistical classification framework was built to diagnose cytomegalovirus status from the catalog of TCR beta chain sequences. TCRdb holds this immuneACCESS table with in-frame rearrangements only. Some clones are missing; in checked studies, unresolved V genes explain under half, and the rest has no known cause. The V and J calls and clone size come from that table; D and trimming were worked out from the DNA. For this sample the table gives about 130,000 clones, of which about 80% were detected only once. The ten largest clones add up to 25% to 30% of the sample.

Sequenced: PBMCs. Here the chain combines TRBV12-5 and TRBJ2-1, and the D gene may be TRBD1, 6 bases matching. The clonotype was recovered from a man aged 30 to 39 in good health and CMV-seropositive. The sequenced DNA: TGTGCTAGTGGTCGTCAGGGGTGGAGTGAGCAGTTCTTC. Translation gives CASGRQGWSEQFF.